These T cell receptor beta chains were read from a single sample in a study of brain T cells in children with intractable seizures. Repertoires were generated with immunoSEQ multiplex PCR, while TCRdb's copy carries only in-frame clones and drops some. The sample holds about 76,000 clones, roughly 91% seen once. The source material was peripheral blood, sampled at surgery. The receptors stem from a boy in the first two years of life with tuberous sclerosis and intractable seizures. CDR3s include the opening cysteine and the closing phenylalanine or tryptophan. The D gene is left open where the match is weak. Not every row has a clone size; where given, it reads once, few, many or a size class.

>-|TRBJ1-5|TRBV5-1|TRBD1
CASSLGQGGSQPQHF
TGCGCCAGCAGCCTGGGACAGGGAGGAAGCCAGCCCCAGCATTTT
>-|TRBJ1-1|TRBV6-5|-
CASRDSSTVNTEAFF
TGTGCCAGCAGAGACAGCAGCACCGTGAACACTGAAGCTTTCTTT
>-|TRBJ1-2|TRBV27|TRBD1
CASSSHGLDRGHGYTF
TGTGCCAGCAGTTCCCACGGATTGGACAGGGGGCATGGCTACACCTTC
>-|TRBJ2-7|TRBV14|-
CASSQGSRGYEQYF
TGTGCCAGCAGCCAAGGGTCCAGGGGATACGAGCAGTACTTC
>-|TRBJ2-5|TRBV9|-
CASSASQLAAETQYF
TGTGCCAGCAGCGCCTCCCAACTAGCAGCAGAGACCCAGTACTTC
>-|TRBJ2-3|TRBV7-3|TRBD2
CASSIGGRAGTDTQYF
TGTGCCAGCTCGATTGGCGGGAGGGCCGGAACAGATACGCAGTATTTT
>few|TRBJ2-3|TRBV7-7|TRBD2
CASSLELKSSGGPSTDTQYF
TGTGCTAGCAGCTTGGAATTGAAGTCTAGCGGGGGCCCTAGCACAGATACGCAGTATTTT
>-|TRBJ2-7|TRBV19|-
CASSMAWQSSYEQYF
TGTGCCAGTAGTATGGCTTGGCAGAGCTCCTACGAGCAGTACTTC
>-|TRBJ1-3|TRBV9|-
CASSVVGEGLSGNTIYF
TGTGCCAGCAGCGTAGTAGGTGAAGGCCTCTCTGGAAACACCATATATTTT
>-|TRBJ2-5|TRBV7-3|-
CASRSLGGDGTQYF
TGTGCCAGCAGGTCACTAGGGGGAGATGGGACCCAGTACTTC
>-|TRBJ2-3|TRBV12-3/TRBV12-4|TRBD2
CASRWEGDTQYF
TGTGCCAGCAGGTGGGAGGGGGATACGCAGTATTTT
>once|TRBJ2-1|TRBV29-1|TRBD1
CSVEDLGQFHNEQFF
TGCAGCGTTGAAGACCTGGGACAGTTCCACAATGAGCAGTTCTTC
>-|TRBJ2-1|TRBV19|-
CASSMAGNEQFF
TGTGCCAGTAGTATGGCAGGCAATGAGCAGTTCTTC
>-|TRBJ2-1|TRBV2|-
CASKQSYNEQFF
TGTGCCAGCAAGCAGTCTTACAATGAGCAGTTCTTC
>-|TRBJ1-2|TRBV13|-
CASSEPRVRRNYGYTF
TGTGCCAGCAGCGAACCCCGGGTTCGCCGGAACTATGGCTACACCTTC
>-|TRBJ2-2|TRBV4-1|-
CASRTVATGELFF
TGCGCCAGCAGGACCGTAGCCACCGGGGAGCTGTTTTTT
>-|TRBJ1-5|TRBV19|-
CASSTSGDQPQHF
TGTGCCAGTAGTACTTCGGGGGATCAGCCCCAGCATTTT
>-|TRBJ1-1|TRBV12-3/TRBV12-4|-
CASTLSGNEAFF
TGTGCCAGCACCCTCTCCGGCAATGAAGCTTTCTTT
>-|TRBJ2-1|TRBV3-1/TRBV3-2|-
CASSLRQVNNEQFF
TGTGCCAGCAGCCTCAGACAGGTCAACAATGAGCAGTTCTTC
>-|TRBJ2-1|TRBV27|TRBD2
CASSGSGRATGDEQFF
TGTGCCAGCAGTGGAAGCGGGAGGGCCACGGGCGATGAGCAGTTCTTC
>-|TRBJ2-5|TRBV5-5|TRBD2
CASSPRTSGMETQYF
TGTGCCAGCAGCCCCCGGACTAGCGGGATGGAGACCCAGTACTTC
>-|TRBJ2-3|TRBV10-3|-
CAISGEAADTQYF
TGTGCCATCAGTGGGGAGGCGGCAGATACGCAGTATTTT
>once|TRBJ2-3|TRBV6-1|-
CASSEFAGVPDTQYF
TGTGCCAGCAGTGAATTCGCTGGGGTCCCAGATACGCAGTATTTT
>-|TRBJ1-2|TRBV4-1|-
CASSPQWGRNGYTF
TGCGCCAGCAGCCCACAGTGGGGCCGTAATGGCTACACCTTC
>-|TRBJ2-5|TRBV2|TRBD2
CASSEPPLAGVGQETQYF
TGTGCCAGCAGTGAACCCCCGCTAGCGGGGGTGGGACAAGAGACCCAGTACTTC
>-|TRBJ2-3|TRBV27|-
CASSSFPLGADTQYF
TGTGCCAGCAGTTCCTTCCCTTTGGGGGCAGATACGCAGTATTTT
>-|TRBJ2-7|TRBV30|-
CAWGEVQSSYEQYF
TGTGCCTGGGGGGAGGTTCAGAGCTCCTACGAGCAGTACTTC
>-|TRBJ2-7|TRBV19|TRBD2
CASSSETSGGTYEQYF
TGTGCCAGTAGCTCGGAGACTAGCGGGGGAACCTACGAGCAGTACTTC
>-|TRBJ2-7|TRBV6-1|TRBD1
CASSEYGTGRNEQYF
TGTGCCAGCAGTGAATATGGGACAGGGCGGAACGAGCAGTACTTC
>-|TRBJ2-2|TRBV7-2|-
CASSPRDSYTGELFF
TGTGCCAGCAGCCCCCGGGACTCTTACACCGGGGAGCTGTTTTTT
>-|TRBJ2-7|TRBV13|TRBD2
CASSLGTSRYEQYF
TGTGCCAGCAGCTTGGGGACTAGCAGATACGAGCAGTACTTC
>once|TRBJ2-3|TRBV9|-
CASSVGSGPSTDTQYF
TGTGCCAGCAGCGTAGGAAGCGGGCCTAGCACAGATACGCAGTATTTT
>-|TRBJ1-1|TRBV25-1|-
CASSAVGLNTEAFF
TGTGCCAGCAGTGCTGTAGGGTTGAACACTGAAGCTTTCTTT
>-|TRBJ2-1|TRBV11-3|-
CASSLDKYWTGHESRGGFRQFF
TGTGCCAGCAGCTTAGACAAGTATTGGACAGGACATGAGTCTCGGGGGGGATTTCGGCAGTTCTTC
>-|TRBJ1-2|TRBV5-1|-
CASSLVAGSNYGYTF
TGCGCCAGCAGCTTGGTAGCAGGATCTAACTATGGCTACACCTTC
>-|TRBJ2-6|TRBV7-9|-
CASSLGAPATGANVLTF
TGTGCCAGCAGCTTAGGGGCCCCGGCGACTGGGGCCAACGTCCTGACTTTC
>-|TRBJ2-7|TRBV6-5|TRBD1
CASADRGSYEQYF
TGTGCCAGCGCGGACAGGGGTTCCTACGAGCAGTACTTC
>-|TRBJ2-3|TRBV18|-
CASSRGFDTQYF
TGTGCCAGCTCACGGGGATTTGATACGCAGTATTTT
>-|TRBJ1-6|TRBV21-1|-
CASSKVFRQGNSPLHF
TGTGCCAGCAGCAAAGTATTTCGACAGGGTAATTCACCCCTCCACTTT
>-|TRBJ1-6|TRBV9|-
CASSELQGSYNSPLHF
TGTGCCAGCAGCGAGCTACAGGGTTCCTATAATTCACCCCTCCACTTT
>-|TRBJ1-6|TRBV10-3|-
CAISETTENSGESPLHF
TGTGCCATCAGTGAGACGACCGAGAATTCAGGGGAATCACCCCTCCACTTT
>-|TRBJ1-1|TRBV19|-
CASSTAGTGTEAFF
TGTGCCAGTAGTACCGCCGGGACGGGTACTGAAGCTTTCTTT
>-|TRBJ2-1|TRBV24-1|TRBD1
CATRDRRNEQFF
TGTGCCACCCGGGACAGGCGGAATGAGCAGTTCTTC
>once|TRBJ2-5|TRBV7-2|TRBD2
CASRLAGGETQYF
TGTGCCAGCAGGCTAGCGGGGGGAGAGACCCAGTACTTC
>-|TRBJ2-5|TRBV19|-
CASSISGGRETQYF
TGTGCCAGTAGTATTAGCGGTGGGCGGGAGACCCAGTACTTC
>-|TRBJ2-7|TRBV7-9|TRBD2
CASSLDLAGDEQYF
TGTGCCAGCAGCTTAGATCTAGCGGGAGATGAGCAGTACTTC
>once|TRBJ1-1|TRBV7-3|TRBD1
CASSLTGQGNTEAFF
TGTGCCAGCAGCTTAACGGGACAGGGGAACACTGAAGCTTTCTTT
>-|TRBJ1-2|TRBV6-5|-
CASIQEGRGYGYTF
TGTGCCAGCATCCAAGAGGGCAGGGGCTATGGCTACACCTTC
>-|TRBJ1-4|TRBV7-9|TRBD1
CASTDTGTGDEKLFF
TGTGCCAGCACGGATACCGGGACAGGGGATGAAAAACTGTTTTTT
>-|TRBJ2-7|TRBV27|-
CASNLNRPLMDYEQYF
TGTGCCAGCAATCTAAACCGACCTTTAATGGACTACGAGCAGTACTTC
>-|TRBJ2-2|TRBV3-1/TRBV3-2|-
CASSQLNGRGITGELFF
TGTGCCAGCAGCCAACTCAACGGGCGGGGTATCACCGGGGAGCTGTTTTTT
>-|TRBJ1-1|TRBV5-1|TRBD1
CASRPGTAQIYEAFF
TGCGCCAGCAGACCAGGGACAGCACAAATTTACGAAGCTTTCTTT
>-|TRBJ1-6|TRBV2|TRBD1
CASSERDYTGGGSPLHF
TGTGCCAGCAGCGAAAGGGATTACACAGGGGGCGGTTCACCCCTCCACTTT
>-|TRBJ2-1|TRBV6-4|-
CASSDSQNNEQFF
TGTGCCAGCAGTGACTCACAGAACAATGAGCAGTTCTTC
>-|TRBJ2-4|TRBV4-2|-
CASSQEGEPQNIQYF
TGTGCCAGCAGCCAAGAGGGTGAGCCCCAAAACATTCAGTACTTC
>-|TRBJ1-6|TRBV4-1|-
CASSKKSRGQDNSPLHF
TGCGCCAGCAGTAAAAAAAGCAGGGGTCAGGATAATTCACCCCTCCACTTT
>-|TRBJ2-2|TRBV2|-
CASSEAGTGELFF
TGTGCCAGCAGTGAAGCGGGCACCGGGGAGCTGTTTTTT
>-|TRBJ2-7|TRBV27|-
CASSTNPNYEQYF
TGTGCCAGCAGCACCAACCCAAACTACGAGCAGTACTTC